This T cell receptor beta chain was profiled in a study of identical twins. This clonotype was picked up a small number of times. There are 14 residues in the CDR3. J gave up 8 bases and V 7 bases, and 9 bases lay outside the gene matches. TCRdb processed the 5' RACE reads anew with MiXCR; each CDR3 protein has one entry. The sample yields approximately 530,000 distinct CDR3 sequences, 20% to 25% seen once. The data were also submitted as part of a second study, on yellow fever vaccine responses in identical twins.

The chain carries TRBV12-3 or TRBV12-4 and TRBJ2-1; 9 bases map to TRBD1. The TCR originated in a woman younger than 35 in good health. Specimen: CD4+ T cells sorted from blood. As DNA, the CDR3 is TGTGCCAGCACCCCGGGACAGGGTTTCTATGAGCAGTTCTTC. Its protein product is CASTPGQGFYEQFF.